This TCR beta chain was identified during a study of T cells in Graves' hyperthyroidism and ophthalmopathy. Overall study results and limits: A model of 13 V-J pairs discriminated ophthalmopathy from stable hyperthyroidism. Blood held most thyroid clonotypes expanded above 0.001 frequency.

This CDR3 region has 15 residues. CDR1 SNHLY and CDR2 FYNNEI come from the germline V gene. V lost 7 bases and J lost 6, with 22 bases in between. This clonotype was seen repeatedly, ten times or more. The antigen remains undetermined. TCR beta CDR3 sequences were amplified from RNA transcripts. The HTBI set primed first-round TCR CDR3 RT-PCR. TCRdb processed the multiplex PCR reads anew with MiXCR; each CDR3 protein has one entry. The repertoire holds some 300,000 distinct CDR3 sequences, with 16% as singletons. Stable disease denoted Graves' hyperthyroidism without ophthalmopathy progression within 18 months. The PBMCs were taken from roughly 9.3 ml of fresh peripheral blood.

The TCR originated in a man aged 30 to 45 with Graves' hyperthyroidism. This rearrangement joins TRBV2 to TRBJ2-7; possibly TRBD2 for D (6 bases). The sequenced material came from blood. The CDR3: CASKILGGTLLEQYF. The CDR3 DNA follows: TGTGCCAGCAAGATTTTAGGAGGGACTCTTCTCGAGCAGTACTTC.